One sample yielded the 20 T cell receptor beta chains listed below, sequenced in a study of T-cell reconstitution after alpha-beta-depleted transplantation in children. Preparation of the TCRbeta library was carried out with unique molecular identifiers. TCRdb reanalysed the PCR reads using MiXCR and keeps one entry per CDR3 protein. The sample records approximately 350,000 distinct CDR3 sequences, around 15% being singletons. This material consisted of PBMCs, mostly from graft donor cells, taken 360 days after TCRalphabeta/CD19-depleted stem cell transplant. All receptors come from a male patient aged 2-15 years who had a stem cell transplant for acute lymphoblastic leukemia, so the T cells may come from the graft donor.

This chain joins TRBV12-3 or TRBV12-4 and TRBJ2-1; D is perhaps TRBD1 (5 bases). This CDR3 spans 13 amino acids. Trimming stripped 8 bases from V and 0 bases from J, with 8 bases between. The CDR3 region is CASSDSSYNEQFF. CDR3 bases: TGTGCCAGCTCAGACAGCTCCTACAATGAGCAGTTCTTC.

In its sample, this clonotype was seen a few times. The chain recombines TRBV21-1 with TRBJ2-3; TRBD1, the table's D call, lacks a check against the DNA. TRBV21-1 is a pseudogene. The CDR3 spans 14 residues. The chain's CDR3 is CASSRQAVGDTQYF. The DNA of the CDR3 is TGTGCCAGCAGCAGACAGGCGGTGGGGGATACGCAGTATTTT.

This chain links TRBV18 with TRBJ1-2, with D possibly TRBD1 on 6 matching bases. CDR1 and CDR2 from the germline V gene are KGHSH and LQKENI. Deletions cut 4 bases from V and 8 bases from J, with 14 bases between. CDR3 length equals 13 residues. This CDR3 reads CASSQSGEEGYTF. The CDR3 DNA reads TGTGCCAGCTCACAATCAGGGGAAGAAGGCTACACCTTC.

The chain employs TRBV6-2 or TRBV6-3 and TRBJ2-3; D remains ambiguous. There are 16 residues in the CDR3. The V end lost 5 bases, the J end lost 0 bases, and 15 bases lay between the germline ends. Germline V CDR1 and CDR2: MNHEY, SVGEGT. The CDR3 here is CASSPIRTTSTDTQYF. As DNA, the CDR3 is TGTGCCAGCAGTCCGATACGAACTACTAGCACAGATACGCAGTATTTT.

The chain employs TRBV12-3 or TRBV12-4 and TRBJ2-4, with D perhaps given as TRBD1 or TRBD2 (5 bases each). The CDR3 is 17 residues long. Trimming removed 2 bases from V and 0 bases from J, with 14 bases in between. CDR3 residues: CASSLRGRGLAKNIQYF. The CDR3 region has the DNA TGTGCCAGCAGTTTAAGGGGTCGGGGCCTAGCCAAAAACATTCAGTACTTC.

Only a few counts were recorded for this clonotype. This chain joins TRBV12-3 or TRBV12-4 and TRBJ2-2; D is unresolved. Trimming stripped 6 bases from V and 4 bases from J, with 6 bases between. This CDR3 has 12 amino acids. DNA for the CDR3: TGTGCCAGCAGCCACGCCACCGGGGAGCTGTTTTTT. This sequence encodes CASSHATGELFF.

The chain is built from TRBV7-9 and TRBJ2-1; perhaps TRBD1 as D (5 bases). V lost 9 bases, J lost 6 bases, and 15 bases lay in between. The CDR3 loop spans 13 amino acids. Germline V gene data show CDR1 as SEHNR and CDR2 as FQNEAQ (reference sequence). CDR3: CASKQDHFNEQFF. The CDR3 DNA reads TGTGCCAGTAAACAGGATCACTTCAATGAGCAGTTCTTC.

This clonotype was found many times. The genes are TRBV7-2 and TRBJ1-1; possibly TRBD1 for D (6 bases). V shed 2 bases and J shed 5 bases, with 9 bases lying between them. Germline V gene sequence: CDR1 SGHTA, CDR2 FQGNSA. The CDR3 length is 13 residues. In nucleotides, the CDR3 is TGTGCCAGCAGCTTATCACAGGGAACTGAAGCTTTCTTT. Protein product: CASSLSQGTEAFF.

The chain joins TRBV14 to TRBJ1-1; unclear D gene. This CDR3 region has 13 residues. CDR1 is SGHDN, CDR2 FVKESK, per germline. Trimming stripped 0 bases from V and 4 bases from J, with 6 bases between. CDR3 residues: CASSQEWGTEAFF. The CDR3 DNA follows: TGTGCCAGCAGCCAAGAGTGGGGCACTGAAGCTTTCTTT.

The genes are TRBV29-1 and TRBJ2-3; weak D call: TRBD2 (6 bases). The germline V and J ends were trimmed by 7 bases and 2 bases, with 22 bases remaining between them. Germline lookup yields CDR1 SQVTM and CDR2 ANQGSEA. The CDR3 is 16 amino acids. CDR3 sequence reads: CSAGGTSSRPTDTQYF. Written as DNA, the CDR3 is TGCAGCGCCGGAGGGACTTCCTCAAGGCCCACAGATACGCAGTATTTT.

This clonotype has ten or more counts. The J gene is TRBJ2-6, the V gene TRBV4-3; a possible D gene is TRBD2 (5 bases). In germline, CDR1 is LGHNA, CDR2 YSLEER. The CDR3 totals 17 residues. V was pared by 4 bases and J by 0 bases, with 13 bases between. CDR3 bases: TGCGCCAGCAGCCTAACAATCACTAGCTCTGGGGCCAACGTCCTGACTTTC. This sequence encodes CASSLTITSSGANVLTF.

The chain uses TRBV28 and TRBJ2-7, with D maybe TRBD2 (6 bases). This CDR3 region has 15 residues. V was cut by 6 bases and J by 1 base, with 16 bases left in between. Germline CDR1 is MDHEN and CDR2 is SYDVKM. The CDR3 bases are TGTGCCAGCAGCCTTAGCGGAGGGGCTTCCTACGAGCAGTACTTC. Residues: CASSLSGGASYEQYF.

The rearrangement joins TRBV30 to TRBJ2-1; D is unresolved. Between the trimmed V and J ends, which lost 0 bases and 6 bases, there was a span of 3 bases. Per the germline V gene, CDR1 is GTSNPN and CDR2 is SVGIG (reference sequence). CDR3 size: 11 residues. This CDR3 reads CAWSVSNEQFF. The CDR3 DNA follows: TGTGCCTGGAGTGTAAGCAATGAGCAGTTCTTC.

The table lists this clonotype with a few counts. The chain is built from TRBV4-2 and TRBJ2-5, with a possible D match to TRBD1 (6 bases). The CDR3 is made up of 14 amino acids. Germline CDR1 and CDR2: LGHNA and YNFKEQ. V lost 2 bases and J 5 bases, leaving 12 bases between the germline ends. The CDR3: CASSQQDREETQYF. The DNA of the CDR3 is TGTGCCAGCAGCCAACAGGACAGAGAGGAGACCCAGTACTTC.

V is TRBV28 and J is TRBJ2-3; no reliable D call. The germline V and J ends were trimmed by 3 bases and 2 bases, with 9 bases remaining between them. Germline V gene sequence: CDR1 MDHEN, CDR2 SYDVKM. There are 14 residues in the CDR3. CDR3 protein: CASSFLPYTDTQYF. The DNA for the CDR3 is TGTGCCAGCAGTTTTCTACCCTACACAGATACGCAGTATTTT.

The chain carries TRBV29-1 and TRBJ2-5; D remains unclear. The germline V gene has CDR1 SQVTM and CDR2 ANQGSEA. This CDR3 spans 11 amino acids. Trimming removed 4 bases at V and 2 bases at J, with 5 bases between. The CDR3 protein is CSVVRQETQYF. In DNA, the CDR3 is TGCAGCGTTGTCCGTCAAGAGACCCAGTACTTC. The whole variable domain, remainder taken from reference TRBV29-1 and TRBJ2-5, is SAVISQKPSRDICQRGTSLTIQCQVDSQVTMMFWYRQQPGQSLTLIATANQGSEATYESGFVIDKFPISRPNLTFSTLTVSNMSPEDSSIYLCSVVRQETQYFGPGTRLLVL.

The rearrangement joins TRBV29-1 to TRBJ2-3; TRBD1 matches 8 bases. CDR3 size: 14 residues. J gave up 1 base and V 3 bases, and 3 bases lay outside the gene matches. The V gene's germline CDR1 is SQVTM and CDR2 ANQGSEA. Here the CDR3 reads CSVDSGQGTDTQYF. In DNA form, the CDR3 reads TGCAGCGTTGATTCGGGACAGGGCACAGATACGCAGTATTTT.

This chain links TRBV20-1 with TRBJ2-2; 7 bases are a match to TRBD2. This CDR3 comprises 13 residues. V gave up 6 bases and J gave up 4 bases; unmatched junction bases: 5. Germline V lookup: CDR1 DFQATT, CDR2 SNEGSKA (reference sequence). The CDR3 protein is CSATGGATGELFF. DNA for the CDR3: TGCAGTGCCACGGGGGGAGCCACCGGGGAGCTGTTTTTT.

This clonotype showed up many times. This chain links TRBV12-3 or TRBV12-4 with TRBJ2-3; 9 bases fit TRBD2. The CDR3 is 16 amino acids. V gave up 5 bases and J gave up 2 bases; unmatched junction bases: 8. The CDR3 spells CASSHPTSGYTDTQYF. The CDR3 DNA is TGTGCCAGCAGTCACCCGACTAGCGGATACACAGATACGCAGTATTTT.

This clonotype has at least ten counts. The chain is built from TRBV28 and TRBJ2-7; TRBD2 is a possible D gene (5 bases). There are 13 residues in the CDR3. V lost 2 bases and J 2 bases, leaving 7 bases between the germline ends. Germline V gene lookup returns CDR1 MDHEN and CDR2 SYDVKM. CDR3 coding DNA: TGTGCCAGCAGTTTAATCGGGACCTACGAGCAGTACTTC. This codes for CASSLIGTYEQYF.